Below, 13 T cell receptor beta chains from the same sample are listed, as sequenced in a study of human T cells and chemical hapten exposure. Regarding time point: patch test 2, 6 weeks after DPC sensitization. The treatment here: therapeutic diphenylcyclopropenone sensitization with weekly scalp DPC. TCRdb reprocessed the RACE reads with MiXCR, giving one entry per CDR3 protein. The table records 330,000 or so distinct CDR3 sequences, 6% to 7% of them present only once. The material was whole blood, obtained in connection with sensitization to the hapten diphenylcyclopropenone (DPC). Receptors were obtained from a woman aged 18 to 35 with alopecia areata. Some clones in this sample may be carry-over from other donors' samples.

This clonotype was seen at least ten times. The chain is built from TRBV5-1 and TRBJ2-3; D tentatively reads TRBD1 or TRBD2 (5 bases each). Germline V gene sequence: CDR1 SGHRS, CDR2 YFSETQ. CDR3 size: 15 residues. Trimming shortened V by 4 bases and J by 0 bases, and 12 bases separated the two germline ends. The CDR3 nucleotides are TGCGCCAGCAGCGGGGCGGGTCCTAGCACAGATACGCAGTATTTT. Translation gives CASSGAGPSTDTQYF.

This clonotype was observed a handful of times. This chain uses TRBV7-3 with TRBJ1-1, with no clear D. Trimming pared 4 bases from V and 0 bases from J, leaving 9 bases between. The V gene's germline CDR1 is SGHTA and CDR2 FQGTGA. The CDR3 runs to 14 residues. The CDR3 sequence: CASSSTDLNTEAFF. CDR3 bases: TGTGCCAGCAGCTCGACGGACCTGAACACTGAAGCTTTCTTT.

This clonotype was found a few times. This sequence joins TRBV28 and TRBJ2-3; 7 positions agree with TRBD1. V was clipped by 3 bases and J by 1 base; unmatched bases: 7. The V gene's germline CDR1 is MDHEN and CDR2 SYDVKM. This CDR3 region has 16 residues. The CDR3 region is CASSLQGGEGTDTQYF. The CDR3 coding sequence is TGTGCCAGCAGTTTGCAAGGGGGCGAGGGCACAGATACGCAGTATTTT.

This clonotype occurred many times. The chain combines TRBV27 with TRBJ1-5, with a weak D call TRBD1 (5 bases). In germline, CDR1 is MNHEY, CDR2 SMNVEV (reference sequence). This CDR3 contains 14 residues. The V gene lost 2 bases and the J gene lost 5 bases, with 10 bases spanning the gap. DNA of the CDR3: TGTGCCAGCAGTTTAATCCGAGGGGATCAGCCCCAGCATTTT. This translates into CASSLIRGDQPQHF.

This clonotype occurred a few times. The V call is TRBV10-3, the J call TRBJ2-1; the match to TRBD2 covers 12 bases. CDR3 length: 15 residues. Germline V gene data show CDR1 as ENHRY and CDR2 as SYGVKD. The trim removed 5 bases at V and 5 bases at J, leaving 4 bases unmatched. CDR3 amino acids: CAISTLAGGNNEQFF. The CDR3 DNA follows: TGTGCCATCAGTACTCTAGCGGGGGGGAACAATGAGCAGTTCTTC.

This clonotype was seen more than once but under ten times. The chain is built from TRBV11-2 and TRBJ2-3, with 11 bases that match TRBD2. The CDR3 covers 19 residues. The trim removed 2 bases at V and 0 bases at J, leaving 10 bases unmatched. CDR1 SGHAT and CDR2 FQNNGV come from the germline V gene. The CDR3 loop is CASSLILAGGLTSTDTQYF. In DNA, the CDR3 is TGTGCCAGCAGCTTAATTCTAGCGGGGGGCCTTACTAGCACAGATACGCAGTATTTT. Variable domain in full (rest from reference TRBV11-2 and TRBJ2-3): EAGVAQSPRYKIIEKRQSVAFWCNPISGHATLYWYQQILGQGPKLLIQFQNNGVVDDSQLPKDRFSAERLKGVDSTLKIQPAKLEDSAVYLCASSLILAGGLTSTDTQYFGPGTRLTVL.

V and J are TRBV5-6 and TRBJ1-1, with D perhaps matching TRBD1 (6 bases). The CDR3 covers 16 residues. Trimming took 0 bases from V and 1 from J, leaving 13 bases between them. CDR1 SGHDT and CDR2 YYEEEE come from the germline V gene. The CDR3 bases are TGTGCCAGCAGCTTGGTAGGAGGACAGACGAACACTGAAGCTTTCTTT. Its translation is CASSLVGGQTNTEAFF. The variable domain in full, with the rest retrieved from reference TRBV5-6 and TRBJ1-1, is DAGVTQSPTHLIKTRGQQVTLRCSPKSGHDTVSWYQQALGQGPQFIFQYYEEEERQRGNFPDRFSGHQFPNYSSELNVNALLLGDSALYLCASSLVGGQTNTEAFFGQGTRLTVV.

This clonotype was recorded at least ten times. The genes are TRBV28 and TRBJ1-5, with D maybe TRBD1 (6 bases). CDR1 is MDHEN and CDR2 is SYDVKM in the germline V gene. The CDR3 has 17 amino acids. V gave up 8 bases and J gave up 4 bases, with 24 bases separating them. The CDR3 bases are TGTGCCAGCGGCCTGGGGGGGCGCGCCGCATCTAATCAGCCCCAGCATTTT. Its translation: CASGLGGRAASNQPQHF. The complete variable domain, with remaining parts taken from reference TRBV28 and TRBJ1-5, reads DVKVTQSSRYLVKRTGEKVFLECVQDMDHENMFWYRQDPGLGLRLIYFSYDVKMKEKGDIPEGYSVSREKKERFSLILESASTNQTSMYLCASGLGGRAASNQPQHFGDGTRLSIL.

This chain links TRBV10-3 with TRBJ2-5, with D tentatively TRBD1 or TRBD2 (5 bases each). CDR1 and CDR2 (germline): ENHRY, SYGVKD. The germline V and J ends were trimmed by 3 bases and 1 base, with 9 bases remaining between them. This CDR3 has 14 residues. The CDR3 loop reads CAISDGTAQETQYF. The CDR3 DNA reads as TGTGCCATCAGTGACGGGACGGCCCAAGAGACCCAGTACTTC.

The rearrangement links TRBV5-1 to TRBJ1-1, with a tentative D call TRBD1 (6 bases). V was cut by 4 bases and J by 4 bases, with 11 bases left in between. CDR1 is SGHRS and CDR2 is YFSETQ in the germline V gene. The CDR3 loop spans 13 amino acids. DNA of the CDR3: TGCGCCAGCAGCCCGGAGGGGGGCACTGAAGCTTTCTTT. This gives the protein CASSPEGGTEAFF.

The rearrangement links TRBV7-9 to TRBJ2-7, with TRBD2 matching over 10 bases. Unmatched junction bases numbered 10, after V lost 4 bases and J lost 4 bases. This CDR3 region has 16 residues. In germline, CDR1 is SEHNR, CDR2 FQNEAQ (reference sequence). CDR3 sequence reads: CASSSTAGGQVYEQYF. The DNA for the CDR3 is TGTGCCAGCAGCTCAACAGCGGGGGGGCAGGTATACGAGCAGTACTTC.

For this clonotype: This may be a read error: a much more frequent sequence differs by one nucleotide. The chain recombines TRBV14 with TRBJ2-2, with D possibly being TRBD1 (6 bases). The CDR3 has 18 residues. CDR1 and CDR2 from the germline V gene are SGHDN and FVKESK. The germline V and J ends were trimmed by 6 bases and 5 bases, with 25 bases remaining between them. Here the CDR3 reads CASRHPPTGPRGTGELFF. Written as DNA, the CDR3 is TGTGCCAGCAGACACCCCCCGACAGGCCCACGGGGAACCGGGGAGCTGTTTTTT.

This chain connects TRBV29-1 to TRBJ1-2; 7 bases line up with TRBD1. Germline-derived CDR1 and CDR2 are SQVTM and ANQGSEA. J gave up 3 bases and V 7 bases, and 8 bases lay outside the gene matches. The CDR3 is 13 amino acids. In nucleotides, the CDR3 is TGCAGCGGAAGACAGGGTTATGACTATGGCTACACCTTC. As protein: CSGRQGYDYGYTF.